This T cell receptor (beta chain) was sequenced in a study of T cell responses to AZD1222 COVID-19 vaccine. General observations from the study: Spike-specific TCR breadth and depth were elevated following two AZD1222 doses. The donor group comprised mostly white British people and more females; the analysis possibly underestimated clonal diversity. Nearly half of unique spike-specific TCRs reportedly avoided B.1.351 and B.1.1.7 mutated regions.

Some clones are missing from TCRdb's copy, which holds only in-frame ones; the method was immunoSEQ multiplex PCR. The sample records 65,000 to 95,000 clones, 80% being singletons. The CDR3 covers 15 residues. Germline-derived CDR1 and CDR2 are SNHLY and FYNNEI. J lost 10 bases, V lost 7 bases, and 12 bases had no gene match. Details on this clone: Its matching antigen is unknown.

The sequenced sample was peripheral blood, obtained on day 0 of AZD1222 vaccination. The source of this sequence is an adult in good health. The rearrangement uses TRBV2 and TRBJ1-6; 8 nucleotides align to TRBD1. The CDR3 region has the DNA TGTGCCAGCACGGACAGGGAGGGAAAGGGGTCACCCCTCCACTTT. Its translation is CASTDREGKGSPLHF.